This entry features one T cell receptor (beta chain) sequence. This CDR3 has 14 amino acids. Unmatched junction bases numbered 11, after V lost 5 bases and J lost 8 bases. The sample is drawn from a study of early T cells in non-severe SARS-CoV-2 infection. Study overall: Sequencing of bulk RNA from unsorted whole blood was done, without chain pairing.

Individual cDNA molecules received unique molecular identifiers during library preparation. Via MiXCR, TCRdb re-called the 5' RACE reads, giving one row per CDR3 protein. This sample yields 83,000 or so distinct CDR3 sequences, of which about 9.4% are seen a single time; 8% to 10% belongs to the top ten. The clonotype originates from an adult who was a healthcare worker with PCR-confirmed SARS-CoV-2 infection or an uninfected control (not recorded which). The specimen was whole blood, collected at baseline. The genes are TRBV12-3 or TRBV12-4 and TRBJ1-1; 7 bases match TRBD1. The CDR3 bases are TGTGCCAGCAGTCCCGGGACAGCTGCTTTAGAAGCTTTCTTT. This translates into CASSPGTAALEAFF.